A single TCR beta chain is shown here with its context. Its antigen is not yet known. No per-base quality is available; no much larger clone lies one base away. The CDR3 measures 13 amino acids from cysteine to phenylalanine. CDR3 DNA only is kept here, 39 bases in frame from base 1. In the germline V gene, CDR1 corresponds to ENHRY and CDR2 to SYGVKD. V loses 6 bases, J loses 5 bases, and the germline ends lie 11 bases apart. These data belong to a study of blood T cells in healthy people across ages (dated by TCRdb to about 2015). Regarding the research as a whole: In model experiments, roughly one uniquely barcoded TCR beta cDNA molecule per two T cells was captured by template switching. Age-related changes in TCR beta repertoire diversity were measured in the study by deep sequencing normalized with unique cDNA molecular identifiers. Donors were grouped into four age groups: young (average approximately 16 years), middle-aged (roughly 38), aged (about 59) and long-lived (around 80). To avoid experimental bias, donors of different ages were distributed randomly across sequencing lanes. The study analyzed two additional independent replicas of 1 million unique cDNA reads from the same blood draw for two donors, one aged 18 to 29 and one aged 80 or older. Results and caveats for the whole study, not just this receptor: The percentage of naive T cells measured by flow cytometry correlated strongly with observed TCR beta diversity. Observed TCR beta diversity per million T cells fell roughly linearly with age, and a significant reduction was already apparent by age approximately 40. Compared with the aged group, the long-lived group had more naive CD4+ T cells, fewer expanded clones and increased TCR diversity, a pattern suggesting age selection. Estimates of total diversity based on one million sequenced T cells were regarded as lower bounds and as underestimates. Since profiling was done on bulk unsorted PBMCs, naive and antigen-experienced compartments could not be conclusively compared. Donor CMV infection status was unknown, potentially confounding age-related changes in expanded clonotypes.

The library was prepared using 5' RACE. Sequenced on an Illumina HiSeq 2500. A second PCR of roughly 6 to 11 cycles was run with a J-beta primer mix and a sample-barcoded 5' primer. Each TCR beta cDNA molecule received a unique molecular identifier from a template-switch 5' adaptor carrying 12 random nucleotides. Each sample yielded at least 3 million CDR3-containing paired-end reads. All of the RNA was converted into first-strand cDNA using the Mint cDNA synthesis kit, with a TRBC-specific oligonucleotide serving as the primer. All cDNA was treated with uracil-DNA glycosylase and then went through a first 18-cycle PCR with the universal primers M1SS and BC2_uni_R. For the original study's pipeline: For normalization, 1 million high-quality reads, each with a distinct molecular identifier, were randomly selected from each sample. Instead of being binned into consensus sequences, reads with shared molecular identifiers were discarded. MiTCR, with a Q25 quality threshold and the strictest error-elimination algorithm, was used for CDR3 identification, clonotype clustering and error correction. A nonparametric unseen species model with Euler transformation was used to estimate a lower bound on total TCR beta diversity. TCRdb ran its own pipeline on the public reads, namely fastp trimming at Q25 and MiXCR clone calling, and kept in-frame beta chains. A single entry per CDR3 protein holds the most common genes and DNA from its merged rows. In this record, the V and J calls reflect TCRdb's handling and not the investigators' own analysis. In all, the sample holds about 830,000 distinct CDR3 sequences, and approximately 65% of those were seen once. 28% of the sample is held by the ten biggest clonotypes.

The donors were roughly 38 Caucasian individuals from Russia, aged 6 to 90 years, who were systemically healthy. Approximately 9.3 milliliters of peripheral blood were drawn from each donor into EDTA-treated Vacutainer tubes. Ficoll-Paque density-gradient centrifugation was used to isolate PBMCs, with at least 7 million obtained per sample. Trizol reagent was used to extract total RNA from PBMCs, with at least 5.5 micrograms per sample. Naive CD45RAhigh/CD27high T cell percentages were measured by flow cytometry on a PBMC aliquot from every donor. Sample: blood. The TCR sequence derives from a man aged 25 to 40 in good health. The receptor chain draws on TRBV10-3 and TRBJ1-5, with the D gene call left open. The CDR3 corresponds to CAIRRTEDQPQHF. The nucleotide sequence reads as follows: TGTGCCATCAGACGGACGGAGGATCAGCCCCAGCATTTT.